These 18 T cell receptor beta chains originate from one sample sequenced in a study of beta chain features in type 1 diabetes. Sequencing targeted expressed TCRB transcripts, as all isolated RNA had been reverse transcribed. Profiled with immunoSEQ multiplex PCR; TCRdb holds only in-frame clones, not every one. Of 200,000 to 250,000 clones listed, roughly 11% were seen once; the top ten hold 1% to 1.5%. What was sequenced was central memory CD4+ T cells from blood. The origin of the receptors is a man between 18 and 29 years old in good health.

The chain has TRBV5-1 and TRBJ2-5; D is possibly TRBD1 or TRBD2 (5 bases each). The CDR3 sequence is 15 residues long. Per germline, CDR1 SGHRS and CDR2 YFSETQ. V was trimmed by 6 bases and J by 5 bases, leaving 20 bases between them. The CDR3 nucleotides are TGCGCCAGCAACCCCGGGGCGTTTTTCGCGGAGACCCAGTACTTC. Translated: CASNPGAFFAETQYF.

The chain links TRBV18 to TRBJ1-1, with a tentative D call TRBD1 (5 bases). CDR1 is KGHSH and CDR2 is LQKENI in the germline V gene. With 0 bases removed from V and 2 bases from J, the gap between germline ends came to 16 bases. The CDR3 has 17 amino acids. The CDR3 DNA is TGTGCCAGCTCACCACCGGACCTCGCCAGGGCTAACACTGAAGCTTTCTTT. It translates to CASSPPDLARANTEAFF.

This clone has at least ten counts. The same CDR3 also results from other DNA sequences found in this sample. This CDR3 reads CATSGAGYGYTF. As DNA, the CDR3 is TGTGCCACCAGCGGTGCAGGGTATGGCTACACCTTC. The gene calls are TRBV15 and TRBJ1-2, with a weak D call TRBD1 (5 bases). The CDR3 loop spans 12 amino acids. V lost 5 bases, J lost 5 bases, and 9 bases lay in between. CDR1 and CDR2 (germline): LNHNV, YYDKDF (reference sequence).

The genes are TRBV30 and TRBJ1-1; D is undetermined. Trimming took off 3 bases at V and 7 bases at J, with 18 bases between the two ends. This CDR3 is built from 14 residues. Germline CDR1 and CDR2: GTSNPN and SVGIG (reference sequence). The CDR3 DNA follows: TGTGCCTGGAGCGCCTTAGGAGCGATTAGTGAAGCTTTCTTT. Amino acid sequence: CAWSALGAISEAFF.

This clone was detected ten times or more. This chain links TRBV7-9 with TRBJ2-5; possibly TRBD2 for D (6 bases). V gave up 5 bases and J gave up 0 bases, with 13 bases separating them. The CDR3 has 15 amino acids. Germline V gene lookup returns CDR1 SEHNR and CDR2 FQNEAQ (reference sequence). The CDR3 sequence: CASSPGLTYQETQYF. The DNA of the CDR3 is TGTGCCAGCAGCCCGGGACTCACGTACCAAGAGACCCAGTACTTC.

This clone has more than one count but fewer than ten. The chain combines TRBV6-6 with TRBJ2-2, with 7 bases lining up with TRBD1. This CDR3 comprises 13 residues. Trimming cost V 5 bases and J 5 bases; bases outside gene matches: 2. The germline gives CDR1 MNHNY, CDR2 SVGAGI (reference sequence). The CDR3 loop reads CASSDRVTGELFF. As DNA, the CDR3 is TGTGCCAGCAGTGACAGGGTTACCGGGGAGCTGTTTTTT.

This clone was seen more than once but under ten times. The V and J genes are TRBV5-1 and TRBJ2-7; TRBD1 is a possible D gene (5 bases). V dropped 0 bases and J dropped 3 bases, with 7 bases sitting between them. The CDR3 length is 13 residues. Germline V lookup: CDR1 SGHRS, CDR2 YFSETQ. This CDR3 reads CASSLGRDYEQYF. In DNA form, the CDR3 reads TGCGCCAGCAGCTTGGGCAGGGACTACGAGCAGTACTTC. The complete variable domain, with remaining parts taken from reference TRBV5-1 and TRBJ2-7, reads KAGVTQTPRYLIKTRGQQVTLSCSPISGHRSVSWYQQTPGQGLQFLFEYFSETQRNKGNFPGRFSGRQFSNSRSEMNVSTLELGDSALYLCASSLGRDYEQYFGPGTRLTVT.

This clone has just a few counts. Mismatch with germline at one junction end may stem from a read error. The CDR3 spells CTVDPGSTDTQYF. CDR3 coding DNA: TGCACCGTTGATCCGGGGAGCACAGATACGCAGTATTTT. The rearrangement links TRBV29-1 to TRBJ2-3; a weak D match, TRBD2 (5 bases). Per germline, CDR1 SQVTM and CDR2 ANQGSEA. The CDR3 covers 13 residues.

Here the CDR3 DNA reads TGTGCCAGCAGCCCGCGGACTAGCGGGAGAGCATACAATGAGCAGTTCTTC. Translated: CASSPRTSGRAYNEQFF. The rearrangement uses TRBV5-4 and TRBJ2-1, with 13 bases fitting TRBD2. The CDR3 runs to 17 residues. The ends lost 4 bases at V and 4 bases at J; junction bases unmatched: 8. Looked up from germline, CDR1 is SGHNT and CDR2 is YYREEE (reference sequence).

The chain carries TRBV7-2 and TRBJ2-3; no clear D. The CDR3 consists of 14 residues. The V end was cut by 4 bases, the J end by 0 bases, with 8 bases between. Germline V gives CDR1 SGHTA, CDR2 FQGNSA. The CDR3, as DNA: TGTGCCAGCAGCTCGGGCGGCAGCACAGATACGCAGTATTTT. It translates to CASSSGGSTDTQYF. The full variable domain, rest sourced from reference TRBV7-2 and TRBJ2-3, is GAGVSQSPSNKVTEKGKDVELRCDPISGHTALYWYRQSLGQGLEFLIYFQGNSAPDKSGLPSDRFSAERTGGSVSTLTIQRTQQEDSAVYLCASSSGGSTDTQYFGPGTRLTVL.

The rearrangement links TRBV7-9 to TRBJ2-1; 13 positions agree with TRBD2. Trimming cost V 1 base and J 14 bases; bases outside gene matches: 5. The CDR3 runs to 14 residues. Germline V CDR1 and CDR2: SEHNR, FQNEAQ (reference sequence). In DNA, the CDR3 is TGTGCCAGCAGCTTAGGGACTAGCGGGAGTATCAAGTTCTTC. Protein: CASSLGTSGSIKFF.

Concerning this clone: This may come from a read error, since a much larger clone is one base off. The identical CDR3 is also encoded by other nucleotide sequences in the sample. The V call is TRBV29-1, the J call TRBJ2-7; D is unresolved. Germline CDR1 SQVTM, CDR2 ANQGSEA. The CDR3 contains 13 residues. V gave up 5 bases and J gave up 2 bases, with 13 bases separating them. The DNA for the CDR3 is TGCAGCGTTCGGGCGGACGGAGCCTACGAGCAGTACTTC. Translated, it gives CSVRADGAYEQYF.

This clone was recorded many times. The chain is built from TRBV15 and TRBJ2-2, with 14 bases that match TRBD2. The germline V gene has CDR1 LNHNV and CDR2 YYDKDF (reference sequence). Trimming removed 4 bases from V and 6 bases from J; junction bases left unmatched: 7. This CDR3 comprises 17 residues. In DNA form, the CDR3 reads TGTGCCACCAGCACAGTGGGACTAGCGGGAGCGGCCGGGGAGCTGTTTTTT. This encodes CATSTVGLAGAAGELFF.

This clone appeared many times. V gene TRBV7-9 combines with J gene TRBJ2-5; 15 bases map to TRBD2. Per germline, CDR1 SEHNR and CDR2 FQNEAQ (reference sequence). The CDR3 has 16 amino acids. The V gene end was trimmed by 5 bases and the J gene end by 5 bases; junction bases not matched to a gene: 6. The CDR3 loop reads CASSLHGLAGGETQYF. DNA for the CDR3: TGTGCCAGCAGCCTCCACGGACTAGCGGGAGGGGAGACCCAGTACTTC. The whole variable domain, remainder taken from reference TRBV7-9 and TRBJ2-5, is DTGVSQNPRHKITKRGQNVTFRCDPISEHNRLYWYRQTLGQGPEFLTYFQNEAQLEKSRLLSDRFSAERPKGSFSTLEIQRTEQGDSAMYLCASSLHGLAGGETQYFGPGTRLLVL.

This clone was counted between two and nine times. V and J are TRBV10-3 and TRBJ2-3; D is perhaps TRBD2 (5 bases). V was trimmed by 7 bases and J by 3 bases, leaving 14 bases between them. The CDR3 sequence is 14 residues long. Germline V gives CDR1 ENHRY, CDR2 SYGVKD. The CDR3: CAIIPDGMTDTQYF. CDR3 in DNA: TGTGCCATCATTCCGGACGGGATGACAGATACGCAGTATTTT.

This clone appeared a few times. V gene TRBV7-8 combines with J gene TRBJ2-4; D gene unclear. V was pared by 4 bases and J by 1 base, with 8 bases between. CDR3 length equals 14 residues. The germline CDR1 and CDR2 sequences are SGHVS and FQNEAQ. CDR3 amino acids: CASSSDLAKNIQYF. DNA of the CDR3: TGTGCCAGCAGCTCCGACTTGGCCAAAAACATTCAGTACTTC.

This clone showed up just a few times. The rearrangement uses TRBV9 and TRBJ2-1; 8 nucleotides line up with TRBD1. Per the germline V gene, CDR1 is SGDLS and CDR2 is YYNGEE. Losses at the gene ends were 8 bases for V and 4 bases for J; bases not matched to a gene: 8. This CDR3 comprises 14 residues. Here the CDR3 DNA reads TGTGCCAGTTCTGTGGACAGGGTATACAATGAGCAGTTCTTC. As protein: CASSVDRVYNEQFF. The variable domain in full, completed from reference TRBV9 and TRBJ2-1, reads DSGVTQTPKHLITATGQRVTLRCSPRSGDLSVYWYQQSLDQGLQFLIQYYNGEERAKGNILERFSAQQFPDLHSELNLSSLELGDSALYFCASSVDRVYNEQFFGPGTRLTVL.

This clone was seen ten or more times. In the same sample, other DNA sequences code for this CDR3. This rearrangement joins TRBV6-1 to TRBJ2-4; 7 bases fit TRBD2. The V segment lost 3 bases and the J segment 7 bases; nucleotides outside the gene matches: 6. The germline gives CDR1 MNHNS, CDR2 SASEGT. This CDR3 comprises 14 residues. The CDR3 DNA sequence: TGTGCCAGCAGTGATAGCGGGCGGGGCAACATTCAGTACTTC. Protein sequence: CASSDSGRGNIQYF.